The rows below give T cell receptor beta chains drawn from one sample of a study of Ad26.COV2.S vaccination and SARS-CoV-2 variants. Profiling relied on immunoSEQ multiplex PCR, and the TCRdb table lists in-frame clones only, not all of them. The sample holds some 250,000 clones, approximately 88% seen once. Source: peripheral blood, taken in a trial of Ad26.COV2.S vaccine versus placebo. These receptor sequences come from a person between 18 and 60 years old who received the Ad26.COV2.S COVID-19 vaccine or a placebo. Both conserved end residues are part of each CDR3. The D gene is left open where the match is weak. Size is stated for part of the rows, as once, few or many counts, or as a class when the clone is expanded.

J	D	V	size	CDR3	DNA
TRBJ2-5	NA	TRBV7-9	NA	CASSPRDQETQYF	TGTGCCAGCAGCCCCCGAGATCAAGAGACCCAGTACTTC
TRBJ2-7	NA	TRBV7-9	NA	CASSLADGRGYEQYF	TGTGCCAGCAGCTTAGCCGATGGCAGGGGCTACGAGCAGTACTTC
TRBJ2-6	NA	TRBV10-3	NA	CAISRGDSGANVLTF	TGTGCCATCAGCAGGGGAGACTCTGGGGCCAACGTCCTGACTTTC
TRBJ1-3	NA	TRBV9	NA	CASSVAGNTIYF	TGTGCCAGCAGCGTAGCTGGAAACACCATATATTTT
TRBJ2-1	TRBD2	TRBV4-2	NA	CASSQDPPTSGGSYEQFF	TGTGCCAGCAGCCAAGATCCCCCGACTAGCGGGGGTTCCTATGAGCAGTTCTTC
TRBJ1-3	NA	TRBV5-1	NA	CASSLDREAGNTIYF	TGCGCCAGCAGCTTGGACAGGGAGGCTGGAAACACCATATATTTT
TRBJ2-7	TRBD2	TRBV11-2	NA	CASRPSGRAYEQYF	TGTGCCAGCAGACCTAGCGGGAGGGCCTACGAGCAGTACTTC
TRBJ2-2	TRBD1	TRBV30	NA	CAWRRTGETGELFF	TGTGCCTGGAGGCGGACAGGGGAGACCGGGGAGCTGTTTTTT
TRBJ2-2	TRBD1	TRBV5-5	NA	CASTPGTGSGELFF	TGTGCCAGCACCCCCGGGACAGGGTCCGGGGAGCTGTTTTTT
TRBJ1-5	TRBD1	TRBV19	NA	CASRYRDRGVQPQHF	TGTGCCAGTAGGTACCGGGACAGGGGGGTTCAGCCCCAGCATTTT
TRBJ1-6	TRBD1	TRBV10-1	few	CASSESQGVGSPLHF	TGCGCCAGCAGTGAGTCGCAGGGGGTCGGTTCACCCCTCCACTTT